This TCR beta chain was observed in a study of shared clonotypes between healthy human individuals. Study results and caveats: Clonotypes shared by all four sorted-subset donors had higher generation probabilities than non-shared clonotypes. The donor pool, a small one, limited the genetic and exposure-history diversity represented. Naive CD4 clonotype sharing across several donors was 4% to 5%.

Turning to this clone: Its specificity is not known.

Naive CD4+ cells were CD45RA-selected; the remaining cells were memory. The CDR3 has 16 residues. With 5 bases removed from V and 7 bases from J, the gap between germline ends came to 24 bases. Germline assignment: CDR1 SEHNR and CDR2 FQNEAQ (reference sequence). Clones were read by immunoSEQ multiplex PCR, and TCRdb kept only the in-frame ones, dropping some. The table has 400,000 to 600,000 clones, around 95% seen once. The TCR originated in a woman in her twenties or thirties in good health. This chain connects TRBV7-9 to TRBJ2-7, with a tentative D call TRBD2 (6 bases). The sequenced sample consisted of naive CD4+ T cells sorted from blood. Sample subset: CD45RA+ positively selected. CDR3: CASSPGLRLATYEQYF. CDR3 in DNA: TGTGCCAGCAGCCCGGGTCTTAGGCTAGCGACGTATGAGCAGTACTTC.